The 32 T cell receptor beta chains reported below all come from one sample, sequenced in a study of cytomegalovirus exposure and HLA in healthy donors. PCR employed 60 Vbeta and 13 Jbeta primers. TCRdb's table, derived via immunoSEQ multiplex PCR, lists solely in-frame clones and lacks some. Of roughly 100,000 clones in the sample, under 80% were seen once. The sequenced sample was PBMCs. The source of these receptors is a man aged 35 to 55 in good health and CMV-seronegative.

The chain employs TRBV6-4 and TRBJ2-1; 13 nucleotides match TRBD2. The germline gives CDR1 MRHNA, CDR2 SNTAGT. The CDR3 covers 17 residues. J gave up 6 bases and V 4 bases, and 9 bases lay outside the gene matches. The CDR3 reads CASSVALAGGQVNEQFF. The CDR3 nucleotides read TGTGCCAGCAGTGTCGCACTAGCGGGGGGGCAAGTCAATGAGCAGTTCTTC.

The chain links TRBV11-3 to TRBJ2-3, with D possibly TRBD2 on 6 matching bases. This CDR3 spans 13 amino acids. Germline-derived CDR1 and CDR2 are SGHNT and YENEEA. Trimming cost V 1 base and J 6 bases, with 8 bases left between them. CDR3 region: CASSLGGTDTQYF. CDR3 DNA sequence: TGTGCCAGCAGCTTAGGCGGGACGGATACGCAGTATTTT. The entire variable domain, with the rest obtained from reference TRBV11-3 and TRBJ2-3, is as follows: EAGVVQSPRYKIIEKKQPVAFWCNPISGHNTLYWYLQNLGQGPELLIRYENEEAVDDSQLPKDRFSAERLKGVDSTLKIQPAELGDSAVYLCASSLGGTDTQYFGPGTRLTVL.

The rearrangement links TRBV9 to TRBJ1-6, with 9 nucleotides matching TRBD1. Trimming at V came to 0 bases and at J to 9 bases, leaving 10 bases not matched to a gene. This CDR3 has 17 residues. Germline loops: CDR1 SGDLS, CDR2 YYNGEE. CDR3: CASSVAGGQGMSSPLHF. CDR3 DNA sequence: TGTGCCAGCAGCGTAGCTGGGGGACAGGGAATGAGTTCACCCCTCCACTTT. Using reference TRBV9 and TRBJ1-6 for the parts outside the CDR3, the full variable domain is DSGVTQTPKHLITATGQRVTLRCSPRSGDLSVYWYQQSLDQGLQFLIQYYNGEERAKGNILERFSAQQFPDLHSELNLSSLELGDSALYFCASSVAGGQGMSSPLHFGNGTRLTVT.

This chain links TRBV5-6 with TRBJ2-5, with TRBD1 matching over 9 bases. V was pared by 5 bases and J by 5 bases, with 7 bases of the junction left unmatched. Germline V gene data show CDR1 as SGHDT and CDR2 as YYEEEE. CDR3 length: 14 residues. The DNA for the CDR3 is TGTGCCAGCAGGATGAGGACAGGGGCGGAGACCCAGTACTTC. As protein: CASRMRTGAETQYF.

The chain recombines TRBV28 with TRBJ1-2, with TRBD1 matching over 8 bases. Trimming took 2 bases from V and 8 from J; bases not matched to a gene: 10. Germline V gives CDR1 MDHEN, CDR2 SYDVKM. The CDR3 covers 15 residues. The CDR3 reads CASSLVASGGGGYTF. The CDR3 nucleotides read TGTGCCAGCAGTTTAGTGGCCTCAGGGGGCGGGGGCTACACCTTC.

The chain couples TRBV18 to TRBJ1-3; 11 nucleotides line up with TRBD1. The CDR3 length is 17 residues. Trimming removed 6 bases from V and 0 bases from J; junction bases left unmatched: 7. The V gene's germline CDR1 is KGHSH and CDR2 LQKENI. DNA for the CDR3: TGTGCCAGCTCCCTTCCTGGGACAGGGGGCTCTGGAAACACCATATATTTT. It codes for CASSLPGTGGSGNTIYF.

This clone was seen a few times. V usage is TRBV5-1 and J usage is TRBJ2-3; perhaps TRBD1 as D (5 bases). Germline V lookup: CDR1 SGHRS, CDR2 YFSETQ. The CDR3 is made up of 15 amino acids. V was pared by 4 bases and J by 6 bases, with 18 bases between. The CDR3 bases are TGCGCCAGCAGCGAGCAGGGTCACCCCGACGATACGCAGTATTTT. It specifies CASSEQGHPDDTQYF.

This clone was seen only once. The chain recombines TRBV5-1 with TRBJ1-1; 9 bases map to TRBD1. V shed 0 bases and J 5 bases; nucleotides not matched to a gene: 2. CDR3 size: 14 residues. Germline V CDR1 and CDR2: SGHRS, YFSETQ. The CDR3 DNA is TGCGCCAGCAGCTTGGCGGGACAGGGAACTGAAGCTTTCTTT. It specifies CASSLAGQGTEAFF.

The V call is TRBV28, the J call TRBJ2-3, with a weak D call TRBD1 (5 bases). Per the germline V gene, CDR1 is MDHEN and CDR2 is SYDVKM. The CDR3 length is 13 residues. The V and J ends lost 5 bases and 1 base respectively, with 7 bases between them. CDR3 protein: CASSTQGTDTQYF. The CDR3 nucleotides read TGTGCCAGCAGTACACAGGGCACAGATACGCAGTATTTT.

This chain uses TRBV11-2 with TRBJ1-2, with TRBD1 matching 10 bases. CDR3 length: 15 amino acids. The germline V gene has CDR1 SGHAT and CDR2 FQNNGV. Trimming at V came to 5 bases and at J to 7 bases, leaving 10 bases not matched to a gene. The DNA of the CDR3 is TGTGCCAGCAGCCCTAGAGCCGGGACAGGGGTTGGCTACACCTTC. Translating gives CASSPRAGTGVGYTF.

This rearrangement joins TRBV15 to TRBJ1-3; no clear D. Deletions cut 3 bases from V and 2 bases from J, with 8 bases between. In germline, CDR1 is LNHNV, CDR2 YYDKDF (reference sequence). The CDR3 has 14 residues. For the CDR3, the DNA is TGTGCCACCAGCAGGTGGGCAGCTGGAAACACCATATATTTT. It translates to CATSRWAAGNTIYF.

V usage is TRBV4-1 and J usage is TRBJ2-1; 8 bases line up with TRBD2. The CDR3 extends over 16 amino acids. J lost 3 bases, V lost 1 base, and 5 bases had no gene match. Germline V gene lookup returns CDR1 MGHRA and CDR2 YSYEKL. The CDR3 loop is CASSQGSGGDYNEQFF. For the CDR3, the DNA is TGCGCCAGCAGCCAAGGGAGCGGGGGCGACTACAATGAGCAGTTCTTC.

The chain joins TRBV12-1 to TRBJ2-5; no check of the table's D call, TRBD2, against the DNA was made. TRBV12-1 is tagged as a pseudogene. This CDR3 contains 15 residues. CDR3 loop: CASSFEAGVLGTQYF. CDR3 in DNA: TGTGCCAGCAGCTTTGAAGCCGGAGTTTTAGGGACCCAGTACTTC.

The count of this clone is one. CDR3 region: CAISESSGGGTDTQYF. The CDR3 coding sequence is TGTGCCATCAGTGAGAGCAGCGGGGGGGGCACAGATACGCAGTATTTT. The chain carries TRBV10-3 and TRBJ2-3, with 10 bases identical to TRBD2. CDR1 is ENHRY, CDR2 SYGVKD, per germline. The CDR3 length is 16 residues. V dropped 2 bases and J dropped 1; count of bases not matched to a gene: 3.

The gene calls are TRBV27 and TRBJ2-7, with D perhaps matching TRBD1 (6 bases). This CDR3 spans 16 amino acids. The V end was cut by 6 bases, the J end by 2 bases, with 20 bases between. The germline V gene encodes CDR1 MNHEY and CDR2 SMNVEV (reference sequence). The DNA of the CDR3 is TGTGCCAGCAGCCGACACACAGGGTCATCACCCTACGAGCAGTACGTC. Translation gives CASSRHTGSSPYEQYV.

The chain is built from TRBV6-6 and TRBJ2-3; tentatively, D is TRBD1 (6 bases). The CDR3 runs 16 residues. The V end lost 0 bases, the J end lost 7 bases, and 17 bases lay between the germline ends. Germline values: CDR1 MNHNY, CDR2 SVGAGI (reference sequence). This chain's CDR3 is CASSYSTGQSTNTQYF. The DNA for the CDR3 is TGTGCCAGCAGTTACTCGACGGGACAATCCACGAATACGCAGTATTTT.

The chain combines TRBV4-1 with TRBJ2-1; tentatively, D is TRBD1 (6 bases). CDR1 MGHRA and CDR2 YSYEKL come from the germline V gene. V gave up 3 bases and J gave up 0 bases, with 15 bases separating them. This CDR3 is 17 amino acids long. The CDR3 loop is CASSHMGRGSSYNEQFF. DNA for the CDR3: TGCGCCAGCAGCCATATGGGTAGGGGGAGCTCCTACAATGAGCAGTTCTTC.

This clone was picked up one time. The chain links TRBV6-1 to TRBJ1-2; weak D call: TRBD1 (5 bases). This CDR3 is built from 13 residues. Germline CDR1 reads MNHNS; CDR2 reads SASEGT. With 5 bases removed from V and 2 bases from J, the gap between germline ends came to 9 bases. CDR3 nucleotide sequence: TGTGCCAGCAGTTATGACAGAAACTATGGCTACACCTTC. Encoded protein: CASSYDRNYGYTF.

In its sample, this clone was seen a few times. This chain links TRBV18 with TRBJ1-1; no definite D call. The CDR3 length is 15 residues. With 0 bases removed from V and 5 bases from J, the gap between germline ends came to 13 bases. Germline V CDR1 and CDR2: KGHSH, LQKENI. DNA for the CDR3: TGTGCCAGCTCACCACCTTCCGGGAGAGGGACTGAAGCTTTCTTT. Translating gives CASSPPSGRGTEAFF.

The gene calls are TRBV6-1 and TRBJ1-1; 7 bases fit TRBD1. The J segment lost 4 bases and the V segment lost 2 bases, leaving 4 bases of the junction unmatched. Germline values: CDR1 MNHNS, CDR2 SASEGT. This CDR3 has 14 amino acids. The CDR3 bases are TGTGCCAGCAGTGAACCCAGGGGGTCCACTGAAGCTTTCTTT. Its protein is CASSEPRGSTEAFF.

The chain employs TRBV7-9 and TRBJ1-5; maybe TRBD1 (6 bases). The CDR3 totals 14 residues. Germline V gene sequence: CDR1 SEHNR, CDR2 FQNEAQ (reference sequence). V was shortened by 5 bases and J by 2 bases, with 10 bases between the two germline ends. The CDR3 here is CASSLQGGNQPQHF. The DNA of the CDR3 is TGTGCCAGCAGCCTACAGGGAGGCAATCAGCCCCAGCATTTT. The full variable domain, with the rest looked up from reference TRBV7-9 and TRBJ1-5, is DTGVSQNPRHKITKRGQNVTFRCDPISEHNRLYWYRQTLGQGPEFLTYFQNEAQLEKSRLLSDRFSAERPKGSFSTLEIQRTEQGDSAMYLCASSLQGGNQPQHFGDGTRLSIL.

This clone has only one observation. This rearrangement joins TRBV25-1 to TRBJ1-2; D is uncertain. Looked up from germline, CDR1 is MGHDK and CDR2 is SYGVNS. The CDR3 runs to 18 residues. V was clipped by 7 bases and J by 4 bases, with 28 bases between them. The CDR3 DNA reads as TGTGCCAGCACCGAAAGCGGTCAGACCGGCGAAGGTTTCTATGGCTACACCTTC. This encodes CASTESGQTGEGFYGYTF.

This clone was seen more than once but under ten times. The rearrangement joins TRBV7-9 to TRBJ1-6; D is undetermined. V lost 3 bases and J lost 10, with 13 bases in between. CDR3 length: 14 residues. Germline values: CDR1 SEHNR, CDR2 FQNEAQ (reference sequence). CDR3 in amino acids: CASSLEGAGSPLHF. The CDR3 bases are TGTGCCAGCAGCTTGGAGGGCGCGGGGTCACCCCTCCACTTT.

V gene TRBV5-1 combines with J gene TRBJ1-4; D remains ambiguous. The CDR3 has 16 amino acids. The germline V and J ends were trimmed by 4 bases and 0 bases, with 13 bases remaining between them. The germline CDR1 and CDR2 sequences are SGHRS and YFSETQ. CDR3 coding DNA: TGCGCCAGCAGCGAAAACCCCGGGTCAACTAATGAAAAACTGTTTTTT. Protein sequence: CASSENPGSTNEKLFF.

CDR3 sequence (DNA): TGTGCCAGCTCTCGGACCGGGACAGGGGAGGACTATGGCTACACCTTC. Protein: CASSRTGTGEDYGYTF. This chain joins TRBV18 and TRBJ1-2; the match to TRBD1 covers 10 bases. Trimming took 6 bases from V and 3 from J; bases not matched to a gene: 10. The germline CDR1 and CDR2 sequences are KGHSH and LQKENI. The CDR3 runs to 16 residues.

The V and J genes are TRBV4-2 and TRBJ2-3, with 9 bases identical to TRBD1. Trimming at V came to 2 bases and at J to 2 bases, leaving 5 bases not matched to a gene. CDR3 length: 16 residues. Germline V lookup: CDR1 LGHNA, CDR2 YNFKEQ. The CDR3 loop is CASSQTGQGITDTQYF. The CDR3 region has the DNA TGTGCCAGCAGCCAAACCGGACAGGGGATCACAGATACGCAGTATTTT.

The chain links TRBV7-2 to TRBJ2-5, with TRBD1 identical over 8 bases. Germline V gene lookup returns CDR1 SGHTA and CDR2 FQGNSA. Unmatched junction bases numbered 6, after V lost 5 bases and J lost 4 bases. This CDR3 has 14 residues. CDR3: CASSPGQGTETQYF. The CDR3 DNA is TGTGCCAGCAGCCCCGGACAGGGCACAGAGACCCAGTACTTC.

The rearrangement uses TRBV4-1 and TRBJ2-5, with no clear D. The CDR3 covers 13 residues. Germline V gene data show CDR1 as MGHRA and CDR2 as YSYEKL. Trimming left V 2 bases short and J 2 bases short, with 6 bases between. The CDR3 bases are TGCGCCAGCAGCCAACCCCATCAAGAGACCCAGTACTTC. This gives the protein CASSQPHQETQYF.

V usage is TRBV27 and J usage is TRBJ2-7, with TRBD2 identical over 9 bases. The germline gives CDR1 MNHEY, CDR2 SMNVEV (reference sequence). This CDR3 has 15 residues. The V gene end was trimmed by 6 bases and the J gene end by 6 bases; junction bases not matched to a gene: 12. Here the CDR3 reads CASRQLGGGAGEQYF. DNA of the CDR3: TGTGCCAGCAGGCAGCTGGGCGGGGGGGCCGGCGAGCAGTACTTC.

The chain joins TRBV28 to TRBJ2-3, with a weak D call TRBD1 (5 bases). The CDR3 totals 11 residues. CDR1 and CDR2 (germline): MDHEN, SYDVKM. Trimming stripped 10 bases from V and 4 bases from J, with 9 bases between. The CDR3 here is CAIWGADTQYF. For the CDR3, the DNA is TGTGCCATCTGGGGCGCAGATACGCAGTATTTT.

This clone was detected only a few times. This specimen includes other DNA sequences encoding the same CDR3. The chain is built from TRBV2 and TRBJ1-1; TRBD1 matches at 9 bases. This CDR3 contains 13 residues. The V gene's germline CDR1 is SNHLY and CDR2 FYNNEI. Unmatched junction bases numbered 5, after V lost 5 bases and J lost 7 bases. The CDR3 here is CASSLDRGSEAFF. The CDR3 DNA sequence: TGTGCCAGCAGTCTGGACAGGGGAAGTGAAGCTTTCTTT.

The V and J genes are TRBV5-8 and TRBJ2-7, with D perhaps matching TRBD2 (6 bases). V lost 1 base, J lost 6 bases, and 11 bases lay in between. This CDR3 is 13 amino acids long. Germline CDR1 and CDR2: SGHTS and YDEGEE. CDR3 nucleotides: TGTGCCAGCAGCTTGACGGCGGGGTTCGAGCAGTACTTC. It translates to CASSLTAGFEQYF.